The rows below give T cell receptor beta chains drawn from one sample of a study of a mutant IDH1 vaccine in newly diagnosed glioma. Profiling relied on immunoSEQ multiplex PCR, and the TCRdb table lists in-frame clones only, not all of them. The repertoire has 20,000 to 25,000 clones, roughly four fifths of them found once; the top ten carry around 14%. Which antigens these TCRs recognize remains unknown. The material sequenced was PBMCs, taken from a glioma patient whose treatment included an IDH1 peptide vaccine. These receptors all stem from a man aged 30 to 39 with glioma. Both conserved end residues are part of each CDR3. D genes are given only for firm matches. Clone size appears in some rows only: once, few, many, or a class for an expanded clone.

v_gene: TRBV10-3; j_gene: TRBJ1-5; d_gene: .; abundance: .; CDR3nt: TGTGCCATCAGTTCGTCCCCCGGGAATCAGCCCCAGCATTTT; CDR3aa: CAISSSPGNQPQHF
v_gene: TRBV6-6; j_gene: TRBJ1-2; d_gene: TRBD1; abundance: .; CDR3nt: TGTGCCAGCAGTTTTTACAGGGGAAATGGCTACACCTTC; CDR3aa: CASSFYRGNGYTF
v_gene: TRBV6-1; j_gene: TRBJ1-1; d_gene: TRBD1; abundance: .; CDR3nt: TGTGCCAGCAGTGGCAGGGGGGCGTTCACTGAAGCTTTCTTT; CDR3aa: CASSGRGAFTEAFF
v_gene: TRBV4-2; j_gene: TRBJ2-2; d_gene: TRBD1; abundance: .; CDR3nt: TGTGCCACCGGGACAGGGTCGGACACCGGGGAGCTGTTTTTT; CDR3aa: CATGTGSDTGELFF
v_gene: TRBV27; j_gene: TRBJ1-1; d_gene: .; abundance: .; CDR3nt: TGTGCCAGCAGTCTAACGACCATGAACACTGAAGCTTTCTTT; CDR3aa: CASSLTTMNTEAFF
v_gene: TRBV11-2; j_gene: TRBJ2-7; d_gene: .; abundance: once; CDR3nt: TGTGCCAGCAGCTTAGAGTTGCAGGGGATTAGCGAGCAGTACTTC; CDR3aa: CASSLELQGISEQYF
v_gene: TRBV11-1; j_gene: TRBJ1-1; d_gene: .; abundance: once; CDR3nt: TGTGCCAGCAGCTTAGCGGAGGGGACTGAAGCTTTCTTT; CDR3aa: CASSLAEGTEAFF
v_gene: TRBV7-2; j_gene: TRBJ2-1; d_gene: TRBD1; abundance: .; CDR3nt: TGTGCCAGCAGCTTAATAACAGGGGACAATGAGCAGTTCTTC; CDR3aa: CASSLITGDNEQFF
v_gene: TRBV4-2; j_gene: TRBJ2-7; d_gene: .; abundance: .; CDR3nt: TGTGCCAGCAGCCAAGGGAAGACTAGAGCGGCCTACGAGCAGTACTTC; CDR3aa: CASSQGKTRAAYEQYF
v_gene: TRBV6-1; j_gene: TRBJ2-1; d_gene: .; abundance: .; CDR3nt: TGTGCCAGCAGCCTCGGGACGTTAGTGAATGAGCAGTTCTTC; CDR3aa: CASSLGTLVNEQFF
v_gene: TRBV6-4; j_gene: TRBJ1-1; d_gene: .; abundance: .; CDR3nt: TGTGCCAGCAGTGACTCGGGCGGGGAGGGTGAAGCTTTCTTT; CDR3aa: CASSDSGGEGEAFF
v_gene: TRBV19; j_gene: TRBJ1-1; d_gene: .; abundance: .; CDR3nt: TGTGCCAGTAGTAGCGGGACCTCGAACACTGAAGCTTTCTTT; CDR3aa: CASSSGTSNTEAFF
v_gene: TRBV5-6; j_gene: TRBJ2-5; d_gene: TRBD1; abundance: .; CDR3nt: TGTGCCAGCAGCTTGTGGGGGACAGGGGGCCGTGAGCAGTACTTC; CDR3aa: CASSLWGTGGREQYF
v_gene: TRBV6-4; j_gene: TRBJ2-7; d_gene: .; abundance: .; CDR3nt: TGTGCCAGCAGTCCCCTCCACTCCCCCTACGAGCAGTACTTC; CDR3aa: CASSPLHSPYEQYF
v_gene: TRBV4-1; j_gene: TRBJ2-1; d_gene: TRBD2; abundance: .; CDR3nt: TGCGCCAGCAGCCAGAATAGCGGGAATGAGCAGTTCTTC; CDR3aa: CASSQNSGNEQFF
v_gene: TRBV6-1; j_gene: TRBJ2-3; d_gene: TRBD1; abundance: .; CDR3nt: TGTGCCAGCGGCGGCAGGGGGCGCACAGATACGCAGTATTTT; CDR3aa: CASGGRGRTDTQYF
v_gene: TRBV6-4; j_gene: TRBJ2-3; d_gene: TRBD2; abundance: .; CDR3nt: TGTGCCAGCAGCCCTAGCGGGAGCGGCACAGATACGCAGTATTTT; CDR3aa: CASSPSGSGTDTQYF
v_gene: TRBV5-4; j_gene: TRBJ2-7; d_gene: TRBD2; abundance: .; CDR3nt: TGTGCCAGCAGACAATCTCCTGAGGGAGGGTCCTACGAGCAGTACTTC; CDR3aa: CASRQSPEGGSYEQYF
v_gene: TRBV19; j_gene: TRBJ2-7; d_gene: TRBD1; abundance: .; CDR3nt: TGTGCCAGTAGTATAGACCGGGACAGGGTTCCCTACGAGCAGTACTTC; CDR3aa: CASSIDRDRVPYEQYF
v_gene: TRBV7-2; j_gene: TRBJ2-7; d_gene: .; abundance: .; CDR3nt: TGTGCCAGCAGCTTTCAGGGGACCAGCTACGAGCAGTACTTC; CDR3aa: CASSFQGTSYEQYF
v_gene: TRBV29-1; j_gene: TRBJ1-1; d_gene: .; abundance: few; CDR3nt: TGCAGCGTTCAAGGGCAGGGCGGCACTGAAGCTTTCTTT; CDR3aa: CSVQGQGGTEAFF
v_gene: TRBV30; j_gene: TRBJ2-5; d_gene: TRBD2; abundance: .; CDR3nt: TGTGCCTGGAGTGTACGACTAGCTGGCGGAGAGACCCAGTACTTC; CDR3aa: CAWSVRLAGGETQYF
v_gene: TRBV19; j_gene: TRBJ1-1; d_gene: .; abundance: .; CDR3nt: TGTGCCAGTAGTACCCGATCCACTCTCAACACTGAAGCTTTCTTT; CDR3aa: CASSTRSTLNTEAFF
v_gene: TRBV14; j_gene: TRBJ2-1; d_gene: TRBD2; abundance: once; CDR3nt: TGTGCCAGCAGCCAAACGATTAGCGGGAGGGCCGGGAATGAGCAGTTCTTC; CDR3aa: CASSQTISGRAGNEQFF
v_gene: TRBV10-2; j_gene: TRBJ2-1; d_gene: TRBD2; abundance: .; CDR3nt: TGCGCCAGCAGTCGACTAGCGGGATACAATGAGCAGTTCTTC; CDR3aa: CASSRLAGYNEQFF
v_gene: TRBV11-3; j_gene: TRBJ2-7; d_gene: TRBD1; abundance: .; CDR3nt: TGTGCCAGCAGCGGGTCGACAGGGGAGTCCGGCGAGCAGTACTTC; CDR3aa: CASSGSTGESGEQYF
v_gene: TRBV11-2; j_gene: TRBJ1-4; d_gene: .; abundance: few; CDR3nt: TGTGCCAGCAGGGGAGGGTCGGATGAAAAACTGTTTTTT; CDR3aa: CASRGGSDEKLFF
v_gene: TRBV7-8; j_gene: TRBJ1-2; d_gene: .; abundance: .; CDR3nt: TGTGCCAGCAGCATAGGGTCCGGGGGGTATGGCTATGGCTACACCTTC; CDR3aa: CASSIGSGGYGYGYTF
v_gene: TRBV7-2; j_gene: TRBJ1-2; d_gene: .; abundance: .; CDR3nt: TGTGCCAGCAGCCAATACTATGGCTACACCTTC; CDR3aa: CASSQYYGYTF
v_gene: TRBV19; j_gene: TRBJ1-2; d_gene: .; abundance: .; CDR3nt: TGTGCCAGTAGTATGATGAACTATGGCTACACCTTC; CDR3aa: CASSMMNYGYTF
v_gene: TRBV5-1; j_gene: TRBJ1-1; d_gene: .; abundance: few; CDR3nt: TGCGCCAGCAGCTTGGAGAAGGTGGGTCGGGCTTTCTTT; CDR3aa: CASSLEKVGRAFF
v_gene: TRBV5-1; j_gene: TRBJ1-1; d_gene: .; abundance: .; CDR3nt: TGCGCCAGCAGACCACAGGGATCGCGGAACACTGAAGCTTTCTTT; CDR3aa: CASRPQGSRNTEAFF
v_gene: TRBV30; j_gene: TRBJ1-2; d_gene: .; abundance: .; CDR3nt: TGTGCCTGGAGTGTAGATGTCGGTAACTATGGCTACACCTTC; CDR3aa: CAWSVDVGNYGYTF
v_gene: TRBV2; j_gene: TRBJ1-2; d_gene: .; abundance: few; CDR3nt: TGTGCCAGCCTTAAGGGGAGCGGACGGAACAATGGCTACACCTTC; CDR3aa: CASLKGSGRNNGYTF
v_gene: TRBV7-8; j_gene: TRBJ1-3; d_gene: .; abundance: .; CDR3nt: TGTGCCAGCAGCTTAGGATGGGGGCCCTCTGGAAACACCATATATTTT; CDR3aa: CASSLGWGPSGNTIYF
v_gene: TRBV19; j_gene: TRBJ2-7; d_gene: TRBD2; abundance: once; CDR3nt: TGTGCCAGTAGTATCGGACTAGCGGGTTCCTACGAGCAGTACTTC; CDR3aa: CASSIGLAGSYEQYF
v_gene: TRBV2; j_gene: TRBJ1-4; d_gene: .; abundance: .; CDR3nt: TGTGCCAGCAGCCCACAGGGTTGGCCATTTGAACTGTTTTTT; CDR3aa: CASSPQGWPFELFF
v_gene: TRBV7-6; j_gene: TRBJ2-7; d_gene: TRBD2; abundance: .; CDR3nt: TGTGCCAGCAGCTTACTAACGGGAGGGCCGTACGAGCAGTACTTC; CDR3aa: CASSLLTGGPYEQYF
v_gene: TRBV7-9; j_gene: TRBJ1-2; d_gene: .; abundance: medium-sized; CDR3nt: TGTGCCAGCAGCACTGGGGACGTCCCGGGTGGCTACACCTTC; CDR3aa: CASSTGDVPGGYTF
v_gene: TRBV10-3; j_gene: TRBJ2-2; d_gene: .; abundance: .; CDR3nt: TGTGCCATCGGGAGGATGGGGACCGGGGAGCTGTTTTTT; CDR3aa: CAIGRMGTGELFF
v_gene: TRBV10-2; j_gene: TRBJ1-1; d_gene: .; abundance: few; CDR3nt: TGCGCCAGCAGTGAGGTTAGGGACACTGAAGCTTTCTTT; CDR3aa: CASSEVRDTEAFF
v_gene: TRBV19; j_gene: TRBJ2-7; d_gene: TRBD1; abundance: .; CDR3nt: TGTGCCAGTAGTACCCGGGACAGGGGAACAGGCAGTAACTTC; CDR3aa: CASSTRDRGTGSNF
v_gene: TRBV4-1; j_gene: TRBJ1-2; d_gene: TRBD1; abundance: .; CDR3nt: TGCGCCAGCAGCCATGCCGGGACAGAGGCGAACTATGGCTACACCTTC; CDR3aa: CASSHAGTEANYGYTF
v_gene: TRBV14; j_gene: TRBJ2-7; d_gene: .; abundance: .; CDR3nt: TGTGCCAGCAGCCAAGACTTAGGGGCCCGATCCTACGAGCAGTACTTC; CDR3aa: CASSQDLGARSYEQYF